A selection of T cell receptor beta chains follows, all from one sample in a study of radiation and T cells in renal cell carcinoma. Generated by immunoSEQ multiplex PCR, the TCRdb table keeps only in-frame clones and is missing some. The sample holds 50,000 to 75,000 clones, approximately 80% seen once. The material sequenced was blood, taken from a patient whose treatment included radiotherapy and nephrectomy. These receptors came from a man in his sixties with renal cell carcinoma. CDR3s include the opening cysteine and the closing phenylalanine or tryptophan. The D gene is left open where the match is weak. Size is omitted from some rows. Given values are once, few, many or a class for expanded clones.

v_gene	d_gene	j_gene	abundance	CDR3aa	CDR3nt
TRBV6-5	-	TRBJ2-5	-	CASSQDRSQETQYF	TGTGCCAGCAGTCAGGACAGATCCCAAGAGACCCAGTACTTC
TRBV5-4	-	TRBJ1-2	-	CASSLEALPRTPYGYTF	TGTGCCAGCAGCTTGGAGGCCCTACCACGGACACCCTATGGCTACACCTTC
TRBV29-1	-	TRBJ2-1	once	CSVEMEWNEQFF	TGCAGCGTTGAAATGGAGTGGAATGAGCAGTTCTTC
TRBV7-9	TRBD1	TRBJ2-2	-	CASSPGDSLTGELFF	TGTGCCAGCAGCCCTGGGGACAGCCTCACCGGGGAGCTGTTTTTT
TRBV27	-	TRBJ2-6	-	CASSSPTGANVLTF	TGTGCCAGCAGTTCCCCAACTGGGGCCAACGTCCTGACTTTC
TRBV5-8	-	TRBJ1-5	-	CASSLALGWGGGYSNQPQHF	TGTGCCAGCAGCTTGGCCTTGGGATGGGGCGGGGGGTATAGCAATCAGCCCCAGCATTTT
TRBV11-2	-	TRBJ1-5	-	CASSLGLYSNQPQHF	TGTGCCAGCAGCCTGGGGCTATATAGCAATCAGCCCCAGCATTTT
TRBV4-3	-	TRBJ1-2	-	CASSQEFAGGSGYTF	TGCGCCAGCAGCCAAGAATTTGCGGGGGGCAGTGGCTACACCTTC
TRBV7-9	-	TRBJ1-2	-	CASSLDTKFYGYTF	TGTGCCAGCAGCTTAGATACGAAATTCTATGGCTACACCTTC
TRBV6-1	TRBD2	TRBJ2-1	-	CASSGLAGGLDEQFF	TGTGCCAGCAGTGGATTAGCGGGAGGACTCGATGAGCAGTTCTTC
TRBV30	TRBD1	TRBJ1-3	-	CAWRDRGSGNTIYF	TGTGCCTGGAGGGACAGGGGCTCGGGAAACACCATATATTTT
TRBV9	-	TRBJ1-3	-	CASSVDGFVSGNTIYF	TGTGCCAGCAGCGTAGACGGATTCGTCTCTGGAAACACCATATATTTT
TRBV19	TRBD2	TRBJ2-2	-	CASRSGGASTGELFF	TGTGCCAGTAGGTCGGGGGGGGCCAGCACCGGGGAGCTGTTTTTT
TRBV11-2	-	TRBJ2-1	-	CASSLEGALAGPEQFF	TGTGCCAGCAGCTTAGAGGGGGCTCTAGCCGGGCCTGAGCAGTTCTTC
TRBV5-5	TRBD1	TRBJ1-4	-	CASSWGTASNEKLFF	TGTGCCAGCAGCTGGGGGACAGCTTCTAATGAAAAACTGTTTTTT
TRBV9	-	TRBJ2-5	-	CASSEKIAREETQYF	TGTGCCAGCAGCGAAAAGATAGCGCGAGAAGAGACCCAGTACTTC
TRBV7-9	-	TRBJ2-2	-	CASSSEGELFF	TGTGCCAGCAGCTCCGAGGGGGAGCTGTTTTTT
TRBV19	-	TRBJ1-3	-	CASTAGAPGNTIYF	TGTGCCAGTACCGCAGGGGCGCCTGGAAACACCATATATTTT
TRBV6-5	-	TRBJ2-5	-	CASSWGPRETQYF	TGTGCCAGCAGTTGGGGGCCCAGAGAGACCCAGTACTTC
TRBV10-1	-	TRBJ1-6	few	CASSRGANSPLHF	TGCGCCAGCAGCCGGGGGGCTAATTCACCCCTCCACTTT
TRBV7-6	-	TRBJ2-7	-	CASSRGGQSSYEQYF	TGTGCCAGCAGCAGGGGGGGGCAGAGCTCCTACGAGCAGTACTTC
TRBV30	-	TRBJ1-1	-	CAWDEAFF	TGTGCCTGGGATGAAGCTTTCTTT
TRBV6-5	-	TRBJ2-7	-	CASSSGSFYEQYF	TGTGCCAGCAGTTCCGGGTCCTTCTACGAGCAGTACTTC
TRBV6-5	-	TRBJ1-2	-	CASSYSPPGDYGYTF	TGTGCCAGCAGTTACTCTCCGCCGGGGGACTATGGCTACACCTTC
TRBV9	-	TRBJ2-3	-	CASSVVGLSIGTDTQYF	TGTGCCAGCAGCGTAGTTGGCTTATCGATCGGCACAGATACGCAGTATTTT
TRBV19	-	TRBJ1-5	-	CASSIVFQDNQPQHF	TGTGCCAGTAGTATAGTCTTCCAGGACAATCAGCCCCAGCATTTT
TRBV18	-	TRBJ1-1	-	CASSLRGGRPSNTEAFF	TGTGCCAGCTCCCTCCGAGGGGGAAGGCCCTCCAACACTGAAGCTTTCTTT
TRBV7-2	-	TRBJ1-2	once	CASSLEIGENYGYTF	TGTGCCAGCAGCTTAGAGATAGGGGAAAACTATGGCTACACCTTC
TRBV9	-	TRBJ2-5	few	CASSVVRTGGQETQYF	TGTGCCAGCAGCGTCGTCCGGACAGGAGGGCAAGAGACCCAGTACTTC
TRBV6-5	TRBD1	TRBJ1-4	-	CASRDGTGGEKLFF	TGTGCCAGCAGAGACGGGACAGGGGGCGAAAAACTGTTTTTT
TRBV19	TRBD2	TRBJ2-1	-	CASSLTGGGNEQFF	TGTGCCAGTAGCTTAACGGGAGGGGGCAATGAGCAGTTCTTC